The next 28 T cell receptor beta chains were all read from a single sample in a study of T cell responses to AZD1222 COVID-19 vaccine. Sequencing used immunoSEQ multiplex PCR; TCRdb keeps in-frame clones, though not all of them. The table shows about 83,000 clones, with 86% occurring only once. The specimen comprised peripheral blood, sampled on day 0 of AZD1222 vaccination. These receptors all stem from an adult in good health.

This chain connects TRBV11-3 to TRBJ2-2, with TRBD1 matching over 9 bases. With 4 bases clipped from V and 5 bases from J, the junction kept 2 bases outside the gene matches. The CDR3 contains 14 residues. Per the germline V gene, CDR1 is SGHNT and CDR2 is YENEEA. CDR3 amino acids: CASSSGTGTGELFF. DNA for the CDR3: TGTGCCAGCAGCTCAGGGACAGGGACCGGGGAGCTGTTTTTT. Full variable domain (outside the CDR3, taken from reference TRBV11-3 and TRBJ2-2): EAGVVQSPRYKIIEKKQPVAFWCNPISGHNTLYWYLQNLGQGPELLIRYENEEAVDDSQLPKDRFSAERLKGVDSTLKIQPAELGDSAVYLCASSSGTGTGELFFGEGSRLTVL.

V gene TRBV2 combines with J gene TRBJ2-7, with D maybe TRBD1 (5 bases). Trimming took 2 bases from V and 1 from J, leaving 15 bases between them. From germline, CDR1 is SNHLY and CDR2 FYNNEI. This CDR3 has 16 amino acids. The CDR3 nucleotides read TGTGCCAGCAGTGAACCCAGAGCCCACAGGTCCTACGAGCAGTACTTC. This translates into CASSEPRAHRSYEQYF.

The chain links TRBV18 to TRBJ2-7, with D possibly being TRBD1 or TRBD2 (5 bases each). Germline V gene sequence: CDR1 KGHSH, CDR2 LQKENI. The ends were cut back, 0 bases at V and 3 bases at J, with 12 bases in the middle. The CDR3 is made up of 15 amino acids. This CDR3 reads CASSPPGARNYEQYF. CDR3 coding DNA: TGTGCCAGCTCACCACCCGGGGCGCGGAACTACGAGCAGTACTTC.

This chain links TRBV4-1 with TRBJ1-4, with D maybe TRBD1 (5 bases). V lost 4 bases and J lost 8, with 17 bases in between. Germline lookup yields CDR1 MGHRA and CDR2 YSYEKL. CDR3 length: 15 amino acids. The CDR3 is CASSRTQTTGEKLFF. The CDR3 DNA follows: TGCGCCAGCAGCCGGACACAGACTACAGGCGAAAAACTGTTTTTT.

By frequency in the sample, this clone is medium-sized (0.01 to 0.1%). The limits of the CDR3 on the DNA are not certain, so only TCRdb's listed CDR3 is given. The gene calls are TRBV6-5 and TRBJ1-3; the table's D call, TRBD1, was not checked against the DNA. Both ends counted, the CDR3 spans 16 residues. Germline assignment: CDR1 MNHEY and CDR2 SVGAGI. CDR3 loop: CASSSSDRASGNTIYF.

This clone was recorded only once. The CDR3 DNA is TGTGCCAGCAAAGGACACCTTAACCCCCACTATGGCTACACCTTC. It is translated as CASKGHLNPHYGYTF. This sequence joins TRBV6-5 and TRBJ1-2; tentatively, D is TRBD1 (5 bases). Germline lookup yields CDR1 MNHEY and CDR2 SVGAGI. There are 15 residues in the CDR3. Trimming shortened V by 7 bases and J by 3 bases, and 18 bases separated the two germline ends.

The chain joins TRBV6-6 to TRBJ1-4; 9 nucleotides line up with TRBD1. The CDR3 is 15 residues long. Germline V lookup: CDR1 MNHNY, CDR2 SVGAGI (reference sequence). V trimming: 3 bases; J trimming: 7 bases; junction bases outside the gene matches: 6. CDR3 in amino acids: CASSYSGTGTEKLFF. DNA for the CDR3: TGTGCCAGCAGTTATTCCGGGACAGGGACTGAAAAACTGTTTTTT.

The chain is built from TRBV5-1 and TRBJ1-2; 7 bases align to TRBD1. V dropped 4 bases and J dropped 3; count of bases not matched to a gene: 6. In germline, CDR1 is SGHRS, CDR2 YFSETQ. This CDR3 spans 14 amino acids. The CDR3 is CASSNTGDDYGYTF. DNA of the CDR3: TGCGCCAGCAGCAATACAGGGGACGACTATGGCTACACCTTC.

The chain recombines TRBV7-3 with TRBJ2-3, with 9 bases aligning to TRBD1. The ends lost 2 bases at V and 2 bases at J; junction bases unmatched: 2. From germline, CDR1 is SGHTA and CDR2 FQGTGA. This CDR3 is built from 15 residues. The CDR3 loop reads CASSLGDRDTDTQYF. In nucleotides, the CDR3 is TGTGCCAGCAGCTTAGGGGACAGGGACACAGATACGCAGTATTTT.

The CDR3 nucleotides are TGTGCCAGCAGTTACTCGTTTACGCCCCCGTTGGATACGCAGTATTTT. Translation gives CASSYSFTPPLDTQYF. This rearrangement joins TRBV6-5 to TRBJ2-3; D gene uncertain. The V end was cut by 0 bases, the J end by 6 bases, with 16 bases between. Germline CDR1 reads MNHEY; CDR2 reads SVGAGI. The CDR3 totals 16 residues.

The chain has TRBV19 and TRBJ1-2, with TRBD1 matching 8 bases. Germline V CDR1 and CDR2: LNHDA, SQIVND (reference sequence). V lost 4 bases to trimming and J lost 7 bases; unmatched junction nucleotides: 5. The CDR3 sequence is 13 residues long. The CDR3 coding sequence is TGTGCCAGTAGTAGGGAAGGGACAGGTGGCTACACCTTC. This sequence encodes CASSREGTGGYTF.

The chain joins TRBV18 to TRBJ1-1; D remains unclear. This CDR3 spans 13 amino acids. Trimming shortened V by 4 bases and J by 1 base, and 7 bases separated the two germline ends. Germline CDR1 KGHSH, CDR2 LQKENI. The CDR3 DNA reads TGTGCCAGCTCACGGGTGGAGAACACTGAAGCTTTCTTT. Amino acid sequence: CASSRVENTEAFF.

The chain combines TRBV5-8 with TRBJ1-1; D remains unclear. In germline, CDR1 is SGHTS, CDR2 YDEGEE. V lost 5 bases to trimming and J lost 1 base, with 12 bases between them. The CDR3 has 14 amino acids. CDR3 coding DNA: TGTGCCAGCAGTCTGGGCCCAGGGAACACTGAAGCTTTCTTT. Translated: CASSLGPGNTEAFF.

The chain recombines TRBV28 with TRBJ2-3; 7 nucleotides match TRBD2. The CDR3 is 15 amino acids. The trim removed 5 bases at V and 5 bases at J, leaving 10 bases unmatched. Germline CDR1 is MDHEN and CDR2 is SYDVKM. Here the CDR3 DNA reads TGTGCCAGCAGTCTCGAGCGGGATGGGGGAGATACGCAGTATTTT. Translating it yields CASSLERDGGDTQYF.

With regard to this clone: The junction differs from germline at one of its ends, possibly a read error. This sample includes further DNA sequences coding for the same CDR3. The V and J genes are TRBV27 and TRBJ1-2; possible D gene TRBD1, 5 bases. The CDR3 runs 17 residues. From germline, CDR1 is MNHEY and CDR2 SMNVEV (reference sequence). CDR3 region: CASSPFRGKAGNYGYTF. The CDR3 bases are TGTGCCAGCAGCCCTTTTAGGGGTAAAGCAGGCAACTATGGCTACACCTTT.

The chain employs TRBV9 and TRBJ2-1; no clear D gene. The germline V gene encodes CDR1 SGDLS and CDR2 YYNGEE. V gave up 0 bases and J gave up 0 bases, with 7 bases separating them. The CDR3 runs to 15 residues. CDR3 sequence reads: CASSVVGNSYNEQFF. The CDR3, as DNA: TGTGCCAGCAGCGTAGTAGGTAACTCCTACAATGAGCAGTTCTTC.

The V call is TRBV27, the J call TRBJ2-1; 14 bases align to TRBD2. Germline V CDR1 and CDR2: MNHEY, SMNVEV (reference sequence). This CDR3 spans 16 amino acids. The ends lost 6 bases at V and 5 bases at J; junction bases unmatched: 6. The CDR3 DNA reads TGTGCCAGCAGCCGACTAGCGGGAGGGTTGGACAATGAGCAGTTCTTC. It specifies CASSRLAGGLDNEQFF.

The chain has TRBV28 and TRBJ1-5, with D unresolved. The CDR3 runs 12 residues. Germline CDR1 is MDHEN and CDR2 is SYDVKM. Trimming cost V 5 bases and J 4 bases, with 6 bases left between them. The CDR3 sequence is CASSLFNQPQHF. As DNA, the CDR3 is TGTGCCAGCAGTCTATTTAATCAGCCCCAGCATTTT. Filled out from reference TRBV28 and TRBJ1-5, the complete variable domain reads DVKVTQSSRYLVKRTGEKVFLECVQDMDHENMFWYRQDPGLGLRLIYFSYDVKMKEKGDIPEGYSVSREKKERFSLILESASTNQTSMYLCASSLFNQPQHFGDGTRLSIL.

CDR3 region: CAISESGGGNTIYF. CDR3 bases: TGTGCCATCAGTGAGTCGGGCGGGGGAAACACCATATATTTT. The V call is TRBV10-3, the J call TRBJ1-3; D not certain. V shed 0 bases and J shed 4 bases, with 7 bases lying between them. The CDR3 loop spans 14 amino acids. From germline, CDR1 is ENHRY and CDR2 SYGVKD.

This clone was observed a single time. The rearrangement uses TRBV6-5 and TRBJ1-5; D is undetermined. The CDR3 extends over 13 amino acids. Trimming shortened V by 10 bases and J by 4 bases, and 14 bases separated the two germline ends. Germline V gene sequence: CDR1 MNHEY, CDR2 SVGAGI. The CDR3 DNA reads as TGTGCCAACGGGCCACCCAATAATCAGCCCCAGCATTTT. It is translated as CANGPPNNQPQHF.

CDR3 DNA: TGTGCCAGCAGCCTCAGTGGGGGCTCAAACACTGAAGCTTTCTTT. Amino acids: CASSLSGGSNTEAFF. The chain combines TRBV4-2 with TRBJ1-1; D is perhaps TRBD1 (6 bases). Trimming left V 4 bases short and J 2 bases short, with 14 bases between. The CDR3 is made up of 15 amino acids. CDR1 is LGHNA and CDR2 is YNFKEQ in the germline V gene.

J is TRBJ1-4 and V is TRBV28, with D unclear. This CDR3 contains 16 residues. Germline V gives CDR1 MDHEN, CDR2 SYDVKM. V was pared by 7 bases and J by 3 bases, with 18 bases between. The CDR3 coding sequence is TGTGCCAGCACCCTCCGTTACGTCTTCGCTAATGAAAAACTGTTTTTT. This translates into CASTLRYVFANEKLFF.

The CDR3 protein is CAWSTYPFQGHHTEAFF. Here the CDR3 DNA reads TGTGCCTGGAGTACGTACCCATTCCAGGGTCACCACACTGAAGCTTTCTTT. V and J are TRBV30 and TRBJ1-1; D is perhaps TRBD1 (5 bases). The V gene's germline CDR1 is GTSNPN and CDR2 SVGIG (reference sequence). The CDR3 has 17 amino acids. Trimming shortened V by 2 bases and J by 3 bases, and 22 bases separated the two germline ends.

The chain is built from TRBV6-5 and TRBJ1-2, with 7 bases matching TRBD1. CDR3 size: 13 residues. Trimming at V came to 6 bases and at J to 4 bases, leaving 5 bases not matched to a gene. Germline V gene data show CDR1 as MNHEY and CDR2 as SVGAGI. The CDR3 loop reads CASRDREAYGYTF. CDR3 in DNA: TGTGCCAGCAGAGACAGGGAGGCCTATGGCTACACCTTC.

The V gene is TRBV5-1, the J gene TRBJ2-7; D is perhaps TRBD1 (6 bases). V was shortened by 4 bases and J by 3 bases, with 11 bases between the two germline ends. Germline lookup yields CDR1 SGHRS and CDR2 YFSETQ. The CDR3 is 13 amino acids. CDR3 DNA: TGCGCCAGCAGCGTCGGACAGATCTACGAGCAGTACTTC. Translation gives CASSVGQIYEQYF.

The V and J genes are TRBV7-2 and TRBJ1-1; D not certain. Germline values: CDR1 SGHTA, CDR2 FQGNSA. The germline V and J ends were trimmed by 5 bases and 1 base, with 11 bases remaining between them. The CDR3 spans 14 residues. Here the CDR3 reads CASSREGRNTEAFF. The DNA of the CDR3 is TGTGCCAGCAGCCGCGAGGGCAGGAACACTGAAGCTTTCTTT.

CDR3 sequence (DNA): TGTGCCAGCAGTTTTATCCGGGCCGGGGCCAACGTCCTGACTTTC. Encoded protein: CASSFIRAGANVLTF. The gene calls are TRBV28 and TRBJ2-6, with unresolved D. The CDR3 contains 15 residues. The germline V gene has CDR1 MDHEN and CDR2 SYDVKM. V was clipped by 3 bases and J by 4 bases, with 10 bases between them. Drawing the rest from reference TRBV28 and TRBJ2-6, the complete variable domain is DVKVTQSSRYLVKRTGEKVFLECVQDMDHENMFWYRQDPGLGLRLIYFSYDVKMKEKGDIPEGYSVSREKKERFSLILESASTNQTSMYLCASSFIRAGANVLTFGAGSRLTVL.

This clone has just one count. This chain links TRBV30 with TRBJ2-2, with 14 bases aligning to TRBD2. CDR3 length: 21 residues. Trimming took 4 bases from V and 0 from J; bases not matched to a gene: 16. CDR1 is GTSNPN, CDR2 SVGIG, per germline (reference sequence). The DNA for the CDR3 is TGTGCCTGGACAGAACCCCACCGGACTAGCGGGAGGCATACGAACACCGGGGAGCTGTTTTTT. Encoded protein: CAWTEPHRTSGRHTNTGELFF.